A selection of T cell receptor beta chains follows, all from one sample in a study of cytomegalovirus exposure and HLA in healthy donors. Measured with immunoSEQ multiplex PCR; TCRdb has only the in-frame clones, and not every one. The data hold tens of thousands of clones, with about 79% observed a single time. The source material was PBMCs. The source of these receptors is a female donor in good health and CMV-seronegative. The CDR3 runs from the conserved cysteine through the conserved F or W. The D gene is left open where the match is weak. Rows give clone size only sometimes, using once, few, many, or a class for an expanded clone.

clone_size j_call v_call d_call cdr3_nt cdr3_aa
- TRBJ2-3 TRBV6-6 - TGTGCCAGCAGTCCGAGAGTCCGGGCAGATACGCAGTATTTT CASSPRVRADTQYF
- TRBJ2-7 TRBV5-1 TRBD1 TGCGCCAGCAGCCAGAGGACAGGGGGCGACGAGCAGTACTTC CASSQRTGGDEQYF
- TRBJ1-1 TRBV15 TRBD1 TGTGCCACCGAGGATAAAAAGATGGCAAGGGACAGGGTGAGCACTGAAGCTTTCTTT CATEDKKMARDRVSTEAFF
- TRBJ1-1 TRBV7-3 - TGTGCCAGCAGCTTAAGACGTCGTCGAGGGGACCAGGGGACGAACACTGAAGCTTTCTTT CASSLRRRRGDQGTNTEAFF
- TRBJ2-1 TRBV4-1 TRBD2 TGCGCCAGCAGCCAAGACTCGAAGAGGGGACTAGCGGGTCTCAATGAGCAGTTCTTC CASSQDSKRGLAGLNEQFF
medium-sized TRBJ1-5 TRBV5-5 - TGTGCCAGCAGCTTAGGGATGGGGGGTCAGCCCCAGCATTTT CASSLGMGGQPQHF
- TRBJ2-5 TRBV30 TRBD1 TGTGCCTGGAGGGGGGACAGACAAGAGACCCAGTACTTC CAWRGDRQETQYF
- TRBJ2-1 TRBV7-9 TRBD2 TGTGCCAGCAGCGTGCGCGGGGGGAGCTCCTACAATGAGCAGTTCTTC CASSVRGGSSYNEQFF
few TRBJ1-1 TRBV6-6 - TGTGCCAGCACCCTACAGGGATTTGCCACTGAAGCTTTCTTT CASTLQGFATEAFF
- TRBJ1-4 TRBV7-9 - TGTTCCAGCAGCCCCCGTGGGGCGGCTAATGAAAAACTGTTTTTT CSSSPRGAANEKLFF
few TRBJ2-3 TRBV25-1 - TGTGCCAGCAGTGAAGGAAGCGGGTGGACAGATACGCAGTATTTT CASSEGSGWTDTQYF
- TRBJ2-1 TRBV6-6 TRBD1 TGTGCCAGCAGTACCCTGGGGACAGACCTCGGGTTCTTC CASSTLGTDLGFF
- TRBJ1-5 TRBV27 TRBD1 TGTGCCAGCAACCCTGGACAGGGGAAGGGTTTCGGTCAGCCCCAGCATTTT CASNPGQGKGFGQPQHF
once TRBJ2-3 TRBV21-1 - TGTGCCAGCGGTAGCGCGCGTTTTTTGGTCGATACGCAGTATTTT CASGSARFLVDTQYF
- TRBJ2-7 TRBV7-9 TRBD2 TGTGCCAGCAGCCCCGGACTAGCGGCGGAAGAGCAGTACTTC CASSPGLAAEEQYF
- TRBJ2-6 TRBV6-6 TRBD1 TGTGCCAGCAGTTCTCAGGGGGCTGGGGCCAACGTCCTGACTTTC CASSSQGAGANVLTF
- TRBJ2-7 TRBV7-2 TRBD1 TGTGCCAGCAGGGTGACAGGGCCCTCCTACGAGCAGTACTTC CASRVTGPSYEQYF
once TRBJ2-2 TRBV18 TRBD1 TGTGCCAGCTCACCAAGGGGGCTCGGGGAGCTGTTTTTT CASSPRGLGELFF
- TRBJ2-6 TRBV19 TRBD2 TGTGCCAGTAGTGCACTAGCGGGAGTAGGGGGGGCCAACGTCCTGACTTTC CASSALAGVGGANVLTF
- TRBJ1-1 TRBV28 TRBD1 TGTGCCAGCAGTCCCGCCACAGGGGCAAACACTGAAGCTTTCTTT CASSPATGANTEAFF
- TRBJ2-7 TRBV5-1 - TGCGCCAGCAGGCCTGTAGTTGGGCCCTACGAGCAGTACTTC CASRPVVGPYEQYF
few TRBJ2-1 TRBV6-4 TRBD2 TGTGCCAGCAGTGATGGACTAGCGGGAGCAGGTAATGAGCAGTTCTTC CASSDGLAGAGNEQFF
- TRBJ2-1 TRBV15 TRBD2 TGTGCCACCAGCAGAGGAAGGGGAGCGGGAGGGCCCTCCGGTGAGCAGTTCTTC CATSRGRGAGGPSGEQFF
- TRBJ2-3 TRBV10-3 - TGTGCCATCAGTGAAGACAGCTACTACACAGATACGCAGTATTTT CAISEDSYYTDTQYF
- TRBJ1-6 TRBV6-5 - TGTGCCAGCAGTTACACCGACCAGGGGAGTTCACCCCTCCACTTT CASSYTDQGSSPLHF
- TRBJ2-1 TRBV5-5 - TGTGCCAGCAGCTTAGACAGAAGCTCCTACAATGAGCAGTTCTTC CASSLDRSSYNEQFF
- TRBJ2-7 TRBV11-2 - TGTGCCAGCAGCTTAAACAGGAACGAGCAGTACTTC CASSLNRNEQYF
- TRBJ2-5 TRBV5-1 - TGCGCCAGCAGCCAGGGTGTGACGTACCAAGAGACCCAGTACTTC CASSQGVTYQETQYF
- TRBJ2-7 TRBV29-1 - TGCAGCGTTGCCCCCCGGCTAGGACTTGGCGAGCAGTACTTC CSVAPRLGLGEQYF
- TRBJ1-1 TRBV18 - TGTGCCAGCTCAGGAGCCTTGGACAGTGAAGCTTTCTTT CASSGALDSEAFF
- TRBJ2-7 TRBV29-1 TRBD1 TGCAGCGTGGGACAGGGGTCCTACGAGCAGTACTTC CSVGQGSYEQYF
- TRBJ2-2 TRBV2 TRBD1 TGTGCCAGCGGGACAGGGGGCACCGGGGAGCTGTTTTTT CASGTGGTGELFF
- TRBJ1-5 TRBV27 - TGTGCCAGCAGCTCTACATGGACACAGCCCCAGCATTTT CASSSTWTQPQHF
- TRBJ1-2 TRBV28 - TGTGCCAGCAGTTCCGGACAGTTTTTTAACTATGGCTACACCTTC CASSSGQFFNYGYTF
- TRBJ1-5 TRBV6-1 TRBD1 TGTGCCAGCAGTGACCGCCCTACTGGGACAGGGGGCGTCGATCAGCCCCAGCATTTT CASSDRPTGTGGVDQPQHF
- TRBJ1-1 TRBV5-4 TRBD1 TGTGCCAGCAGCTTGCTACCCGGGGACAGGGACACTGAAGCTTTCTTT CASSLLPGDRDTEAFF
- TRBJ2-7 TRBV7-2 TRBD1 TGTGCCAGCAGCCCCTATGGGGACAGCTCCTACGAGCAGTACTTC CASSPYGDSSYEQYF
- TRBJ2-1 TRBV5-4 TRBD2 TGTGCCAGCAGCTTCGTCCTAGCGGGAGGTAATGAGCAGTTCTTC CASSFVLAGGNEQFF
- TRBJ1-1 TRBV5-1 TRBD1 TGCGCCAGCAGCCCGGACAGGGGAGGCACTGAAGCTTTCTTT CASSPDRGGTEAFF
- TRBJ2-5 TRBV9 TRBD1 TGTGCCAGCAGCCTTATAGAGGGGGCAGGGCGAGAGACCCAGTACTTC CASSLIEGAGRETQYF
- TRBJ2-1 TRBV5-1 - TGCGCCAGCAGCTTGCAAGGAGAACACAATGAGCAGTTCTTC CASSLQGEHNEQFF
- TRBJ2-1 TRBV10-3 TRBD1 TGTGCCTCCGCGGTAGGGGGCACGAACAATGAGCAGTTCTTC CASAVGGTNNEQFF
once TRBJ1-2 TRBV29-1 TRBD1 TGCAGCGTTGTGACAGGGAATCATGGCTACACCTTC CSVVTGNHGYTF
- TRBJ1-5 TRBV7-8 - TGTGCCAGCAGCTTCGGGGGTAATCAGCCCCAGCATTTT CASSFGGNQPQHF
- TRBJ2-7 TRBV5-8 - TGTGCCAGCAGCTTGGGAACAGTCTACGAGCAGTACTTC CASSLGTVYEQYF
- TRBJ2-5 TRBV6-5 TRBD2 TGTGCCAGCAGTTACGGGGGGGGGACCCAAGAGACCCAGTACTTC CASSYGGGTQETQYF
- TRBJ1-5 TRBV5-1 TRBD1 TGCGCCAGCAGCGCTACCGGGACAGGGTTTCAGCCCCAGCATTTT CASSATGTGFQPQHF
- TRBJ2-2 TRBV18 - TGTGCCAGCTCACCATCGGGCAGGGAGGAGCTGTTTTTT CASSPSGREELFF